These 20 T cell receptor beta chains came from one sample sequenced in a study of blood T cell repertoires in COVID-19. Method: immunoSEQ multiplex PCR; TCRdb's copy keeps in-frame clones and lacks some. The sample has 400,000 to 500,000 clones, approximately 90% seen once. The sample was peripheral blood. These receptors were collected from a young woman with active or convalescent COVID-19.

The rearrangement uses TRBV10-3 and TRBJ1-1; tentatively, D is TRBD1 (6 bases). The CDR3 is made up of 15 amino acids. Between the trimmed V and J ends, which lost 6 bases and 1 base, there was a span of 15 bases. The germline V gene has CDR1 ENHRY and CDR2 SYGVKD. CDR3 in amino acids: CAIRDRQDPNTEAFF. The CDR3 DNA reads TGTGCCATCAGAGATCGACAGGACCCGAACACTGAAGCTTTCTTT.

The rearrangement links TRBV4-1 to TRBJ2-1, with D possibly TRBD2 on 6 matching bases. Germline loops: CDR1 MGHRA, CDR2 YSYEKL. V was shortened by 4 bases and J by 8 bases, with 18 bases between the two germline ends. The CDR3 consists of 15 residues. Written as DNA, the CDR3 is TGCGCCAGCAGCCCGAATTCGGGAGAGCGGGATGAGCAGTTCTTC. As protein: CASSPNSGERDEQFF.

This chain connects TRBV28 to TRBJ1-5; 8 nucleotides agree with TRBD1. The germline CDR1 and CDR2 sequences are MDHEN and SYDVKM. The CDR3 has 14 residues. V dropped 6 bases and J dropped 6; count of bases not matched to a gene: 7. CDR3 DNA sequence: TGTGCCAGCAGCCCTAGACAGGGGATTCAGCCCCAGCATTTT. It translates to CASSPRQGIQPQHF. The variable domain in full, completed from reference TRBV28 and TRBJ1-5, reads DVKVTQSSRYLVKRTGEKVFLECVQDMDHENMFWYRQDPGLGLRLIYFSYDVKMKEKGDIPEGYSVSREKKERFSLILESASTNQTSMYLCASSPRQGIQPQHFGDGTRLSIL.

This clone was picked up one time. V gene TRBV19 combines with J gene TRBJ1-3, with TRBD1 matching over 8 bases. Germline V gene sequence: CDR1 LNHDA, CDR2 SQIVND (reference sequence). V gave up 7 bases and J gave up 2 bases; unmatched junction bases: 10. This CDR3 comprises 16 residues. CDR3 sequence: CASNLFQGAAGNTIYF. The CDR3 bases are TGTGCCAGTAATCTGTTCCAGGGGGCCGCTGGAAACACCATATATTTT.

The V call is TRBV11-2, the J call TRBJ1-6, with D unresolved. This CDR3 spans 13 amino acids. CDR1 and CDR2 from the germline V gene are SGHAT and FQNNGV. Deletions cut 4 bases from V and 9 bases from J, with 10 bases between. The CDR3 loop reads CASSSWSGSPLHF. The CDR3 DNA reads as TGTGCCAGCAGCTCGTGGAGTGGTTCACCCCTCCACTTT.

This rearrangement joins TRBV5-1 to TRBJ2-7; weak D call: TRBD2 (6 bases). CDR3 length equals 11 residues. Trimming pared 5 bases from V and 6 bases from J, leaving 9 bases between. The germline CDR1 and CDR2 sequences are SGHRS and YFSETQ. The CDR3 protein is CASRYGGEQYF. The CDR3 DNA reads TGCGCCAGCAGGTACGGGGGCGAGCAGTACTTC.

V usage is TRBV6-5 and J usage is TRBJ1-1; D unresolved. This CDR3 is 13 amino acids long. V was cut by 5 bases and J by 1 base, with 8 bases left in between. Germline assignment: CDR1 MNHEY and CDR2 SVGAGI. CDR3 nucleotide sequence: TGTGCCAGCAGTCTCGGTCCGAACACTGAAGCTTTCTTT. Its translation: CASSLGPNTEAFF.

This chain joins TRBV3-1 (or the pseudogene TRBV3-2) and TRBJ2-7; no clear D gene. Trimming cost V 4 bases and J 7 bases, with 11 bases left between them. CDR3 size: 12 residues. Germline CDR1 is LGHDT and CDR2 is YNNKEL (reference sequence). CDR3 sequence reads: CASSPNMVEQYF. CDR3 in DNA: TGTGCCAGCAGCCCCAACATGGTAGAGCAGTACTTC.

This clone was recorded only once. The CDR3: CASSTGQGTNEQYF. DNA of the CDR3: TGCGCCAGCAGCACGGGACAGGGGACGAACGAGCAGTACTTC. The V call is TRBV5-1, the J call TRBJ2-7; 10 bases are shared with TRBD1. Germline CDR1 is SGHRS and CDR2 is YFSETQ. Trimming removed 4 bases from V and 5 bases from J; junction bases left unmatched: 6. The CDR3 is made up of 14 amino acids.

V usage is TRBV5-1 and J usage is TRBJ1-4; D uncertain. This CDR3 contains 15 residues. The germline V gene has CDR1 SGHRS and CDR2 YFSETQ. The V end was cut by 0 bases, the J end by 2 bases, with 8 bases between. CDR3 bases: TGCGCCAGCAGCTTGGACGGGGATACTAATGAAAAACTGTTTTTT. Translated: CASSLDGDTNEKLFF.

The chain links TRBV27 to TRBJ1-3, with D hard to call. In germline, CDR1 is MNHEY, CDR2 SMNVEV (reference sequence). The CDR3 has 15 amino acids. V was shortened by 0 bases and J by 3 bases, with 9 bases between the two germline ends. The CDR3 bases are TGTGCCAGCAGTTTATCGTGGCAGTTTGGAAACACCATATATTTT. This translates into CASSLSWQFGNTIYF.

V usage is TRBV10-3 and J usage is TRBJ2-7; D is possibly TRBD2 (5 bases). V was cut by 5 bases and J by 1 base, with 9 bases left in between. This CDR3 contains 13 residues. The germline CDR1 and CDR2 sequences are ENHRY and SYGVKD. The CDR3 DNA reads as TGTGCCATCAGTCAAGGAGGATCCTACGAGCAGTACTTC. Its protein product is CAISQGGSYEQYF.

The chain couples TRBV19 to TRBJ1-1; 8 positions agree with TRBD1. The germline CDR1 and CDR2 sequences are LNHDA and SQIVND (reference sequence). Losses at the gene ends were 3 bases for V and 0 bases for J; bases not matched to a gene: 9. This CDR3 has 17 residues. The CDR3: CASSIYRAGGLNTEAFF. The DNA for the CDR3 is TGTGCCAGTAGTATCTACCGGGCAGGGGGCTTGAACACTGAAGCTTTCTTT.

The chain has TRBV19 and TRBJ1-5; possible D gene TRBD1, 6 bases. The CDR3 runs to 17 residues. Germline values: CDR1 LNHDA, CDR2 SQIVND (reference sequence). V was shortened by 3 bases and J by 1 base, with 16 bases between the two germline ends. CDR3 sequence (DNA): TGTGCCAGTAGTATTGCAGGGGCGTCGGGGAGCAATCAGCCCCAGCATTTT. Its translation: CASSIAGASGSNQPQHF.

CDR3 coding DNA: TGTGCCAGCAGCCAAGTTACAGATGGCTACACCTTC. As protein: CASSQVTDGYTF. The chain carries TRBV14 and TRBJ1-2, with D hard to call. Germline CDR1 reads SGHDN; CDR2 reads FVKESK. This CDR3 is 12 amino acids long. V shed 1 base and J shed 6 bases, with 6 bases lying between them.

The V and J genes are TRBV11-2 and TRBJ2-6; TRBD2 matches 13 bases. This CDR3 comprises 19 residues. The junction had 7 bases not matched to a gene; V was cut back by 4 bases and J by 1 base. The germline V gene encodes CDR1 SGHAT and CDR2 FQNNGV. CDR3 region: CASSSGLAGLGSGANVLTF. CDR3 DNA sequence: TGTGCCAGCAGCTCGGGACTAGCGGGACTCGGGTCTGGGGCCAACGTCCTGACTTTC.

This clone occurred once. The gene calls are TRBV7-9 and TRBJ1-5; D gene uncertain. Germline V CDR1 and CDR2: SEHNR, FQNEAQ (reference sequence). V lost 2 bases and J 4 bases, leaving 3 bases between the germline ends. There are 12 residues in the CDR3. CDR3 loop: CASSLTNQPQHF. CDR3 in DNA: TGTGCCAGCAGCTTAACAAATCAGCCCCAGCATTTT.

The V gene is TRBV5-1, the J gene TRBJ1-5, with D maybe TRBD1 (5 bases). This CDR3 has 14 residues. Trimming removed 0 bases from V and 7 bases from J, with 11 bases in between. Germline V lookup: CDR1 SGHRS, CDR2 YFSETQ. Written as DNA, the CDR3 is TGCGCCAGCAGCTTGGAAGGGCGGGGGCAGCCCCAGCATTTT. It yields the protein CASSLEGRGQPQHF.

The gene calls are TRBV5-1 and TRBJ1-1; unclear D gene. Per the germline V gene, CDR1 is SGHRS and CDR2 is YFSETQ. V gave up 3 bases and J gave up 0 bases, with 9 bases separating them. This CDR3 has 14 amino acids. The CDR3 region has the DNA TGCGCCAGCAGCTCCGAGATATTGAACACTGAAGCTTTCTTT. This sequence encodes CASSSEILNTEAFF. The variable domain in full, with the rest retrieved from reference TRBV5-1 and TRBJ1-1, is KAGVTQTPRYLIKTRGQQVTLSCSPISGHRSVSWYQQTPGQGLQFLFEYFSETQRNKGNFPGRFSGRQFSNSRSEMNVSTLELGDSALYLCASSSEILNTEAFFGQGTRLTVV.

The chain employs TRBV30 and TRBJ1-2; D not resolved. V was shortened by 5 bases and J by 1 base, with 20 bases between the two germline ends. The CDR3 extends over 16 amino acids. Germline lookup yields CDR1 GTSNPN and CDR2 SVGIG (reference sequence). DNA of the CDR3: TGTGCCTGGTCCCTGGAGGGCGATTCTCTTAACTATGGCTACACCTTC. As protein: CAWSLEGDSLNYGYTF.